This T cell receptor beta chain originates from a study of blood T cell repertoires in COVID-19 (TCRdb year 2020). Describing the broader study: The collaborator samples originated in the United States, Italy and Spain and spanned the acute and convalescent phases of COVID-19. Where available, HLA class I and class II types were taken from metadata supplied by the sample provider and were not determined by assay-based typing. The samples were drawn from the first 160 participants of the ongoing ImmuneRACE study and from 950 to 1,500 subjects provided by 6 global collaborators. The repertoires were made available in a free public database intended to serve as a resource for research on the immune response to SARS-CoV-2. The material from the prospective study consisted of cDNA or gDNA derived from T cells, B-cell-depleted T cells, or PBMCs. Sample metadata almost always included a de-identified subject ID, COVID-19 status, age in years and sex. Subjects who had been exposed to COVID-19, were actively infected with it, or had recovered from it provided the deeply sampled blood TCRbeta repertoires that made up the dataset. The paper's findings and limits, for the study overall: The amount of clinical and demographic metadata varied by source and participant and was provided uncurated.

In regard to this clone: What this receptor recognizes is not known. Nothing much larger sits one base from this clone, and base qualities are not available.

Samples from volunteer blood donors who had recovered from COVID-19 were contributed by a second Seattle source. Whole blood was collected in K2EDTA tubes by collaborating institutions according to the institutions' own protocols. For TCRbeta analysis, collaborators shipped samples in one of three forms: frozen whole blood, isolated PBMCs, or DNA extracted from either of those sample types. The immunoSEQ Assay, a bias-controlled multiplex PCR, was used to amplify TCRbeta CDR3 regions from genomic DNA. For the original study's pipeline: The number of nucleated cells in each sample was estimated by amplification of reference gene primers within the assay. To quantify the absolute abundance of each unique TCRbeta CDR3 rearrangement, sequence reads were collapsed and filtered. Productive Simpson clonality was computed per sample as the square root of Simpson's diversity index over productive rearrangements. TCRdb stores this immuneACCESS table with in-frame sequences only. Part of the clones is absent; in the studies checked, under half of the shortfall reflects unresolved V genes, and no reason is known for the rest. V and J calls and clone size follow that table, whereas D and trimming were derived from the DNA. Counted in this sample were around 270,000 clones; 88% of them appeared once. The ten largest account for less than 5% of the sample.

According to the germline V gene, CDR1 reads KGHSH and CDR2 reads LQKENI. Here V drops 3 bases and J drops 2 bases, and the junction holds 3 bases not matched to any gene. The CDR3 covers 15 residues, taking in both the cysteine and the phenylalanine. The retained sequence is limited to the CDR3, 45 bases, with the frame set at the first base. The sample consisted of peripheral blood. The V gene is TRBV18 and the J gene is TRBJ1-2, with 10 bases in between that match TRBD1. This receptor was identified in a man between 60 and 75 years old who had recovered from COVID-19. The nucleotide sequence is TGTGCCAGCTCACCCCCGGACAGGGGGAACTATGGCTACACCTTC. Its protein is CASSPPDRGNYGYTF.